Following are 17 T cell receptor beta chains from one sample sequenced in a study of CXCR3-negative and CXCR3-positive naive CD8 T cells. Study-level points and caveats: Relative to CXCR3-negative naive cells, CXCR3-positive naive cells had more hydrophobic TRB CDR3s.

5' RACE that incorporated UMI labels was used to prepare the TRB cDNA libraries. No DNA is given; TCRdb re-called the 5' RACE reads and lists each CDR3 protein once. This listing includes approximately 59,000 distinct CDR3 sequences. Their target antigens are unknown. The sample comprised naive CXCR3+ CD8+ T cells from blood. Subset reported: CD45RO-CCR7+CD27+CD95- naive CD8+ T cells expressing CXCR3 (TNR3+). Receptors were obtained from a human donor in good health. Some clones in this sample may be carry-over from other donors' samples.

The chain employs TRBV11-2 and TRBJ1-2. Germline V gene lookup returns CDR1 SGHAT and CDR2 FQNNGV. The CDR3 sequence is 15 residues long. CDR3: CASSLGNSANYGYTF.

J is TRBJ2-3 and V is TRBV27; TCRdb lists TRBD1, though no DNA is available to test this call. CDR3 size: 15 residues. Germline V gene sequence: CDR1 MNHEY, CDR2 SMNVEV (reference sequence). The CDR3 spells CASSETGRNTDTQYF.

The chain is built from TRBV27 and TRBJ2-5; TCRdb designates TRBD1, a call that cannot be tested without DNA. Germline CDR1 MNHEY, CDR2 SMNVEV (reference sequence). This CDR3 region has 15 residues. CDR3 sequence: CASSSRDRWGETQYF.

The CDR3 spells CSAGATSSYIEQFF. The chain is built from TRBV20-1 and TRBJ2-1; TCRdb picks TRBD1, but there is no DNA to check that call. Germline CDR1 and CDR2: DFQATT and SNEGSKA (reference sequence). This CDR3 is built from 14 residues.

The rearrangement uses TRBV4-3 and TRBJ2-3; TCRdb's D call of TRBD1 is untestable without DNA. This CDR3 region has 17 residues. Germline loops: CDR1 LGHNA, CDR2 YSLEER. CDR3 region: CASSQDRGGASTDTQYF.

This chain connects TRBV10-3 to TRBJ1-2. Germline V lookup: CDR1 ENHRY, CDR2 SYGVKD. The CDR3 has 13 amino acids. The CDR3 reads CAISESGISGYTF.

V gene TRBV15 combines with J gene TRBJ2-2. The CDR3 runs to 14 residues. Germline CDR1 reads LNHNV; CDR2 reads YYDKDF (reference sequence). The CDR3 spells CATSPIEWTGELFF.

V usage is TRBV27 and J usage is TRBJ1-1; TCRdb lists TRBD1, though no DNA is available to test this call. CDR3 length equals 13 residues. Germline V gene sequence: CDR1 MNHEY, CDR2 SMNVEV (reference sequence). The CDR3 is CASFETVNTEAFF.

This chain connects TRBV29-1 to TRBJ2-1; TCRdb's D call of TRBD1 is untestable without DNA. Germline assignment: CDR1 SQVTM and CDR2 ANQGSEA. This CDR3 has 14 amino acids. The CDR3 here is CSVEAQPLYNEQFF.

The chain carries TRBV4-3 and TRBJ1-4; TCRdb's D call of TRBD1 is untestable without DNA. From germline, CDR1 is LGHNA and CDR2 YSLEER. The CDR3 runs to 14 residues. Here the CDR3 reads CASSHGQGHEKLFF.

The chain employs TRBV27 and TRBJ2-5; absent DNA, TCRdb's TRBD2 call cannot be checked. Germline assignment: CDR1 MNHEY and CDR2 SMNVEV (reference sequence). The CDR3 loop spans 12 amino acids. The CDR3 loop is CASSGPRETQYF.

This chain connects TRBV7-9 to TRBJ2-7; TCRdb gives TRBD1 as the D gene, but with no DNA this cannot be confirmed. Germline values: CDR1 SEHNR, CDR2 FQNEAQ (reference sequence). CDR3 size: 17 residues. The CDR3 spells CASSRLPSPRPTYEQYF.

The chain recombines TRBV15 with TRBJ2-1; checking the TCRdb D call of TRBD2 is not possible without DNA. The V gene's germline CDR1 is LNHNV and CDR2 YYDKDF (reference sequence). The length of the CDR3 is 13 residues. The chain's CDR3 is CATSSGVNNEQFF. Looking up the rest from reference TRBV15 and TRBJ2-1 gives the full variable domain: DAMVIQNPRYQVTQFGKPVTLSCSQTLNHNVMYWYQQKSSQAPKLLFHYYDKDFNNEADTPDNFQSRRPNTSFCFLDIRSPGLGDTAMYLCATSSGVNNEQFFGPGTRLTVL.

The CDR3 here is CASSDPAGGSYEQYF. The chain is built from TRBV2 and TRBJ2-7; the TCRdb D gene call, TRBD2, has no DNA to confirm it. Germline V gene lookup returns CDR1 SNHLY and CDR2 FYNNEI. This CDR3 has 15 residues.

The chain is built from TRBV7-9 and TRBJ1-1. Germline V gene data show CDR1 as SEHNR and CDR2 as FQNEAQ (reference sequence). This CDR3 has 13 residues. Here the CDR3 reads CATDAGLNTEAFF.

The chain carries TRBV12-5 and TRBJ2-7; TCRdb's assignment of TRBD1 cannot be checked, as there is no DNA. The CDR3 length is 18 residues. Germline lookup yields CDR1 LGHNT and CDR2 FRNRAP. The CDR3 sequence: CASGLVPLATGDPYEQYF.

The gene calls are TRBV7-9 and TRBJ2-7; TCRdb designates TRBD1, a call that cannot be tested without DNA. This CDR3 region has 13 residues. Per the germline V gene, CDR1 is SEHNR and CDR2 is FQNEAQ (reference sequence). CDR3 protein: CASTPTGPGEQYF. The full variable domain, rest sourced from reference TRBV7-9 and TRBJ2-7, is DTGVSQNPRHKITKRGQNVTFRCDPISEHNRLYWYRQTLGQGPEFLTYFQNEAQLEKSRLLSDRFSAERPKGSFSTLEIQRTEQGDSAMYLCASTPTGPGEQYFGPGTRLTVT.